Listed here is a single T cell receptor (beta chain). The antigen remains unidentified. This specimen comes from a study of OX40 agonist ivuxolimab in advanced cancers. Broader study findings: Determination of antigen specificity was not performed for the expanded peripheral T cells. Some of the nonresponding patients also showed low levels of normalized T-cell clonal expansion.

Patients with a history of autoimmune disease or on systemic immunosuppression were excluded. Looked up from germline, CDR1 is SGHTS and CDR2 is YDEGEE. The CDR3 sequence is 14 residues long. Trimming took off 0 bases at V and 7 bases at J, with 14 bases between the two ends. Libraries were prepared by immunoSEQ multiplex PCR; TCRdb keeps only in-frame clonotypes and omits some of them. The top ten hold approximately 0.25% of the sample, which has over 65,000 clones, approximately 90% seen once. The chain uses TRBV5-8 and TRBJ2-7, with D possibly TRBD1 on 5 matching bases. This sample comprised CD4+ or CD8+ T cells sorted from blood, obtained in a trial of the OX40 agonist ivuxolimab. This receptor was taken from an adult with an advanced solid tumor such as melanoma, head and neck, liver or kidney cancer. As DNA, the CDR3 is TGTGCCAGCAGCTTGGTTCCAACAGGTCGGGAGCAGTACTTC. This encodes CASSLVPTGREQYF.